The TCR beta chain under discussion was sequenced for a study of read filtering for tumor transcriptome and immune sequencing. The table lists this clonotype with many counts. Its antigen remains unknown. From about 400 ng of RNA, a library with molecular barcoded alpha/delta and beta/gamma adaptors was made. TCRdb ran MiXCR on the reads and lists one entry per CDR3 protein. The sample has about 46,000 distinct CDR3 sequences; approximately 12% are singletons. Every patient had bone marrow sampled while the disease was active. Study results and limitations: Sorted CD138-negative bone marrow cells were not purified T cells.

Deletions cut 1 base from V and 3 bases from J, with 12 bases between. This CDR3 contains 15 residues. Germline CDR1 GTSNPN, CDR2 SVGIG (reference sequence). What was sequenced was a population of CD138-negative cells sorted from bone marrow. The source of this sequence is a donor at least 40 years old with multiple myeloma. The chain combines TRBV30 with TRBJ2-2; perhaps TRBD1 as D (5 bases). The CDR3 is CAWSGARADTGELFF. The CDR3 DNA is TGTGCCTGGAGTGGGGCCAGGGCGGACACCGGGGAGCTGTTTTTT.